The clone carrying this TCR beta chain appeared many times. As yet, its antigen is unknown. These data belong to a study of Graves' ophthalmopathy and Graves' hyperthyroidism. On the study more broadly: Researchers obtained peripheral blood at initial diagnosis, before any treatment had begun. The study's findings and limits: A 13-signature model separated ophthalmopathy from stable hyperthyroidism, around 88% sensitivity, around 78% specificity. Detection in blood was also observed for most expanded thyroid clonotypes above 0.001 frequency.

Beta-chain TCR CDR3 regions were amplified from RNA transcripts. First-round RT-PCR with HTBI primers preceded a second-round multiplex PCR. TCRdb passed the multiplex PCR reads through MiXCR, listing each CDR3 protein once. Altogether 350,000 to 400,000 distinct CDR3 sequences are present, around 16% being singletons, with the ten largest covering about 1.6%. Ophthalmopathy cases showed moderate-to-severe activity, scoring CAS ≥3 and NOSPECS ≥4, with duration under 3 months. V lost 3 bases and J lost 0, with 11 bases in between. CDR1 is DFQATT and CDR2 is SNEGSKA in the germline V gene (reference sequence). There are 14 residues in the CDR3.

The source is a woman younger than 35 with Graves' ophthalmopathy. The J gene is TRBJ1-1, the V gene TRBV20-1; maybe TRBD1 (5 bases). Source material: peripheral blood. CDR3 DNA: TGCAGTGCTAGTCCAGGGAGGATGAACACTGAAGCTTTCTTT. Its protein product is CSASPGRMNTEAFF.